This record covers a single TCR beta chain. Generated by immunoSEQ multiplex PCR, the TCRdb table keeps only in-frame clones and is missing some. The sample carries 2.3 million or so clones, over 90% recorded once. CDR1 and CDR2 from the germline V gene are GTSNPN and SVGIG (reference sequence). The CDR3 spans 15 residues. Trimming took off 0 bases at V and 2 bases at J, with 11 bases between the two ends. These data are taken from a study of shared clonotypes between healthy human individuals. Study at large: Sampling drew on donors who were a couple of women and a few men aged 18 to 49. Per-donor plates numbered three CD4 naive, three CD4 memory, two CD8 naive and one CD8 memory.

Sequencing was done on a sample of naive CD4+ T cells from PBMCs. Subset meaning: CD45RA+ positively selected. This chain connects TRBV30 to TRBJ1-5, with D maybe TRBD1 (6 bases). The source of this sequence is a man younger than 35 in good health. Some clones in this sample may be carry-over from other donors' samples. The CDR3 loop is CAWSVQGGGNQPQHF. Written as DNA, the CDR3 is TGTGCCTGGAGTGTACAGGGCGGGGGCAATCAGCCCCAGCATTTT.